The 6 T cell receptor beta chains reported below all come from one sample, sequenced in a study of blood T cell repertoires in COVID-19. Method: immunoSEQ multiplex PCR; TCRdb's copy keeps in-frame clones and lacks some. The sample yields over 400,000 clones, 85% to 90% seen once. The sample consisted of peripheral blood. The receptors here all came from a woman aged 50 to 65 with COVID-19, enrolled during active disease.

CDR3 nucleotides: TGCAGCGCTGAGGGACTAGCGAACTACGAGCAGTACTTC. It specifies CSAEGLANYEQYF. The chain couples TRBV29-1 to TRBJ2-7, with TRBD2 identical over 10 bases. This CDR3 has 13 amino acids. V gave up 7 bases and J gave up 3 bases; unmatched junction bases: 6. CDR1 is SQVTM and CDR2 is ANQGSEA in the germline V gene.

As DNA, the CDR3 is TGCAGCGTTGAAGAAGAGTCGTGGGAGGGTTGGACTGAAGCTTTCTTT. Protein product: CSVEEESWEGWTEAFF. The V and J genes are TRBV29-1 and TRBJ1-1; D is ambiguous. The CDR3 is 16 residues long. Trimming took off 0 bases at V and 5 bases at J, with 19 bases between the two ends. Germline CDR1 and CDR2: SQVTM and ANQGSEA.

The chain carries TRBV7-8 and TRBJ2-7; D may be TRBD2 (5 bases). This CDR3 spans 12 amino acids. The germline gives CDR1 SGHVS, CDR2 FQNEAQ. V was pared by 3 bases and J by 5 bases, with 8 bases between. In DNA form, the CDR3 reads TGTGCCAGCAGCTTTTCGGGGAACGAGCAGTACTTC. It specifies CASSFSGNEQYF.

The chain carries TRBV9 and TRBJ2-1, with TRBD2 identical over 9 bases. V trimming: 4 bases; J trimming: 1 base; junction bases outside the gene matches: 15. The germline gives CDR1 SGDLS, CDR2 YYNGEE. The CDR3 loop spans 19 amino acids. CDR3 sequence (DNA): TGTGCCAGCAGCCCAATAGGGGTAGCGGGGGTCGGATCCTACAATGAGCAGTTCTTC. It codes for CASSPIGVAGVGSYNEQFF.

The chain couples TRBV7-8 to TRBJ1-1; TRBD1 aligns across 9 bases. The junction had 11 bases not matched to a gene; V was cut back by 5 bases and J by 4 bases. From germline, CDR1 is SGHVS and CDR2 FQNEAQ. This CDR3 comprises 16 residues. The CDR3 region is CASSPGTGFSGTEAFF. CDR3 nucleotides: TGTGCCAGCAGCCCCGGGACAGGGTTCAGCGGCACTGAAGCTTTCTTT.

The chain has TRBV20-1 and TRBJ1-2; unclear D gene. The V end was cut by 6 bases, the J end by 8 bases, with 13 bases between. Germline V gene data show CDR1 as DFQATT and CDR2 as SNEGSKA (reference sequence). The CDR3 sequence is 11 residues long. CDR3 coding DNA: TGCAGTGCCCAAAGAGCTCTGGGCTACACCTTC. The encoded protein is CSAQRALGYTF.